Following are 20 T cell receptor beta chains from one sample sequenced in a study of CD8+ T cells in alopecia areata. Extraction of RNA preceded its reverse transcription into cDNA, which served as the sequencing template. The repertoire was sequenced with immunoSEQ multiplex PCR; TCRdb's copy has only in-frame clones and lacks some. The data hold 160,000 or so clones, with 45% to 60% observed a single time. The sample was CD8+ T cells sorted from blood, taken at week 0. The receptors come from a human donor with alopecia areata.

In its sample, this clone was seen a few times. The chain carries TRBV11-2 and TRBJ1-1; D is undetermined. The germline V gene encodes CDR1 SGHAT and CDR2 FQNNGV. V lost 3 bases and J 5 bases, leaving 19 bases between the germline ends. This CDR3 region has 16 residues. As DNA, the CDR3 is TGTGCCAGCAGCTTTTTTCCAGGACTGGGGTTGACTGAAGCTTTCTTT. Its translation: CASSFFPGLGLTEAFF.

The sample holds a few counts of this clone. The chain has TRBV29-1 and TRBJ2-7; TRBD1 might be the D (6 bases). V lost 2 bases and J 6 bases, leaving 11 bases between the germline ends. The CDR3 spans 12 residues. The germline CDR1 and CDR2 sequences are SQVTM and ANQGSEA. CDR3 loop: CSVEKSDSEQYF. The DNA of the CDR3 is TGCAGCGTTGAAAAGTCGGACAGCGAGCAGTACTTC.

The chain is built from TRBV7-2 and TRBJ1-1, with no clear D. CDR1 and CDR2 from the germline V gene are SGHTA and FQGNSA. The CDR3 has 13 amino acids. V lost 2 bases to trimming and J lost 2 bases, with 6 bases between them. CDR3 loop: CASSLFGNTEAFF. CDR3 nucleotide sequence: TGTGCCAGCAGCTTATTTGGAAACACTGAAGCTTTCTTT.

CDR3 sequence reads: CAWSWTTDTQYF. The CDR3 DNA reads TGTGCCTGGAGTTGGACGACAGATACGCAGTATTTT. The chain carries TRBV30 and TRBJ2-3; D unclear. The V and J ends lost 2 bases and 3 bases respectively, with 6 bases between them. CDR1 and CDR2 from the germline V gene are GTSNPN and SVGIG (reference sequence). The CDR3 totals 12 residues. Supplemented by reference TRBV30 and TRBJ2-3, the full variable domain reads SQTIHQWPATLVQPVGSPLSLECTVEGTSNPNLYWYRQAAGRGLQLLFYSVGIGQISSEVPQNLSASRPQDRQFILSSKKLLLSDSGFYLCAWSWTTDTQYFGPGTRLTVL.

The rearrangement uses TRBV2 and TRBJ1-3; TRBD1 is a possible D gene (6 bases). V lost 6 bases to trimming and J lost 3 bases, with 12 bases between them. The V gene's germline CDR1 is SNHLY and CDR2 FYNNEI. CDR3 size: 14 residues. As DNA, the CDR3 is TGTGCCAGCAGGGCAGGGGACGGTGGAAACACCATATATTTT. Residues: CASRAGDGGNTIYF. Together with reference TRBV2 and TRBJ1-3, the CDR3 gives the full variable domain: EPEVTQTPSHQVTQMGQEVILRCVPISNHLYFYWYRQILGQKVEFLVSFYNNEISEKSEIFDDQFSVERPDGSNFTLKIRSTKLEDSAMYFCASRAGDGGNTIYFGEGSWLTVV.

This chain uses TRBV27 with TRBJ2-3, with D possibly TRBD2 on 5 matching bases. CDR1 is MNHEY, CDR2 SMNVEV, per germline (reference sequence). V dropped 7 bases and J dropped 1 base, with 15 bases sitting between them. This CDR3 comprises 15 residues. Here the CDR3 DNA reads TGTGCCAGCACCACCGGCCAGGAGGGCACAGATACGCAGTATTTT. Residues: CASTTGQEGTDTQYF.

This clone was picked up many times. The rearrangement joins TRBV6-4 to TRBJ1-6, with no clear D. Trimming left V 5 bases short and J 7 bases short, with 18 bases between. Germline-derived CDR1 and CDR2 are MRHNA and SNTAGT. There are 16 residues in the CDR3. Here the CDR3 DNA reads TGTGCCAGCAGTTACCCCCGTGCGGAGACAAATTCACCCCTCCACTTT. Translating it yields CASSYPRAETNSPLHF.

The rearrangement links TRBV7-9 to TRBJ1-4, with D hard to call. Trimming pared 10 bases from V and 2 bases from J, leaving 8 bases between. Looked up from germline, CDR1 is SEHNR and CDR2 is FQNEAQ (reference sequence). The CDR3 spans 12 residues. CDR3 sequence: CATSSTNEKLFF. CDR3 DNA: TGTGCCACGTCCTCGACTAATGAAAAACTGTTTTTT.

The chain employs TRBV27 and TRBJ2-1, with D hard to call. This CDR3 has 14 residues. In germline, CDR1 is MNHEY, CDR2 SMNVEV (reference sequence). V was pared by 6 bases and J by 3 bases, with 12 bases between. This chain's CDR3 is CASRHRWGYNEQFF. CDR3 nucleotides: TGTGCCAGCAGGCACCGCTGGGGCTACAATGAGCAGTTCTTC.

This clone was seen a handful of times. The DNA of the CDR3 is TGTGCCAGCAGCGATTCCCGACAGAGCACAGATACGCAGTATTTT. Translating gives CASSDSRQSTDTQYF. The chain is built from TRBV25-1 and TRBJ2-3, with TRBD1 as a possible D gene (5 bases). Per germline, CDR1 MGHDK and CDR2 SYGVNS. This CDR3 has 15 amino acids. The V gene lost 6 bases and the J gene lost 0 bases, with 13 bases spanning the gap.

The rearrangement uses TRBV30 and TRBJ1-1; D gene unclear. Germline CDR1 GTSNPN, CDR2 SVGIG (reference sequence). The CDR3 loop spans 14 amino acids. V lost 0 bases and J lost 2, with 10 bases in between. The DNA of the CDR3 is TGTGCCTGGAGTGTCGGGCAGATCAACACTGAAGCTTTCTTT. It specifies CAWSVGQINTEAFF.

This clone was counted only a few times. The V call is TRBV10-1, the J call TRBJ2-3; no definite D call. The CDR3 runs to 14 residues. With 4 bases removed from V and 2 bases from J, the gap between germline ends came to 10 bases. Germline assignment: CDR1 WNHNN and CDR2 SYGVQD (reference sequence). CDR3 residues: CASSVGPVTDTQYF. The CDR3 DNA reads TGCGCCAGCAGTGTCGGGCCGGTCACAGATACGCAGTATTTT.

CDR3 sequence reads: CASRETGDQPQHF. In nucleotides, the CDR3 is TGTGCCAGCAGAGAGACAGGAGATCAGCCCCAGCATTTT. The V call is TRBV28, the J call TRBJ1-5; D is possibly TRBD1 (6 bases). Germline CDR1 and CDR2: MDHEN and SYDVKM. The length of the CDR3 is 13 residues. Between the trimmed V and J ends, which lost 6 bases and 5 bases, there was a span of 11 bases. The full variable domain, in which reference TRBV28 and TRBJ1-5 provide the parts outside the CDR3, is DVKVTQSSRYLVKRTGEKVFLECVQDMDHENMFWYRQDPGLGLRLIYFSYDVKMKEKGDIPEGYSVSREKKERFSLILESASTNQTSMYLCASRETGDQPQHFGDGTRLSIL.

This clone was picked up a small number of times. The V call is TRBV6-5, the J call TRBJ2-1; 8 bases agree with TRBD2. This CDR3 is built from 11 residues. Germline CDR1 MNHEY, CDR2 SVGAGI. With 2 bases clipped from V and 16 bases from J, the junction kept 4 bases outside the gene matches. The CDR3 nucleotides are TGTGCCAGCAGTTACGGGACTAGTACTTTCTTC. It is translated as CASSYGTSTFF.

The CDR3 coding sequence is TGCAGCGGGGGGGATTACGAGCAGTACTTC. Translation gives CSGGDYEQYF. The rearrangement joins TRBV29-1 to TRBJ2-7, with D possibly matching TRBD2 (6 bases). The V gene lost 7 bases and the J gene lost 4 bases, with 8 bases spanning the gap. CDR1 is SQVTM, CDR2 ANQGSEA, per germline. The length of the CDR3 is 10 residues.

The chain recombines TRBV6-5 with TRBJ2-7, with TRBD2 as a possible D gene (6 bases). Germline V CDR1 and CDR2: MNHEY, SVGAGI. V lost 7 bases, J lost 4 bases, and 8 bases lay in between. The CDR3 totals 11 residues. The CDR3 reads CASKAGYEQYF. In nucleotides, the CDR3 is TGTGCCAGCAAGGCGGGGTACGAGCAGTACTTC.

The chain uses TRBV30 and TRBJ1-2, with 8 bases fitting TRBD1. Trimming cost V 7 bases and J 4 bases; bases outside gene matches: 14. CDR3 length: 15 residues. Germline-derived CDR1 and CDR2 are GTSNPN and SVGIG (reference sequence). The CDR3 nucleotides read TGTGCCTTTTCCCCTGGGACAGGATGGGGCTATGGCTACACCTTC. Residues: CAFSPGTGWGYGYTF.

This chain links TRBV7-9 with TRBJ1-1, with unresolved D. Germline-derived CDR1 and CDR2 are SEHNR and FQNEAQ (reference sequence). The CDR3 runs 16 residues. Trimming took 5 bases from V and 1 from J, leaving 17 bases between them. Here the CDR3 reads CASSLHPGLSNTEAFF. The CDR3 DNA reads as TGTGCCAGCAGCCTTCACCCCGGACTCTCGAACACTGAAGCTTTCTTT.

Here the CDR3 DNA reads TGTGCCATCAGTGCACAACAGGACTACAATGAGCAGTTCTTC. Translating it yields CAISAQQDYNEQFF. The chain carries TRBV10-3 and TRBJ2-1; maybe TRBD1 (5 bases). CDR1 and CDR2 (germline): ENHRY, SYGVKD. The CDR3 is 14 amino acids. With 4 bases removed from V and 3 bases from J, the gap between germline ends came to 10 bases.

The chain recombines TRBV6-6 with TRBJ1-5, with a possible D match to TRBD1 (5 bases). The V end lost 6 bases, the J end lost 4 bases, and 19 bases lay between the germline ends. CDR3 size: 16 residues. CDR1 and CDR2 from the germline V gene are MNHNY and SVGAGI (reference sequence). The CDR3: CASSDPQALANQPQHF. The CDR3 coding sequence is TGTGCCAGCAGCGACCCACAGGCGCTCGCTAATCAGCCCCAGCATTTT.